These T cell receptor beta chains were read from a single sample in a study of regulatory T cells in long-lasting Graves disease. In TCRdb, the multiplex PCR reads were re-called with MiXCR into one record per CDR3 protein. Here the sample spans about 540,000 distinct CDR3 sequences, approximately 13% being singletons. These data were likewise used in another study, on T cells in Graves' hyperthyroidism and ophthalmopathy.

Sequencing used peripheral blood mononuclear cells (PBMCs), obtained at new diagnosis, from a patient treated with antithyroid drugs. The source of these receptors is a man younger than 45 with Graves disease. CDR3s leave out the opening cysteine and the closing phenylalanine or tryptophan. The size field is filled for only some rows; it gives once, few, many or a size class.

V gene	clone size	J gene	CDR3 length	CDR3 protein
TRBV18	few	TRBJ1-5	15	ASSPDRGWLSGQPQH
TRBV29-1	few	TRBJ2-7	11	SVDMQGRNEQY
TRBV7-8	many	TRBJ2-5	10	ASSSESETQY
TRBV12-3/TRBV12-4	many	TRBJ2-7	14	ASSLQGPNLAHEQY
TRBV7-6	few	TRBJ2-3	14	ASSRVGLVSTDTQY
TRBV29-1	many	TRBJ2-2	12	SVEAGLSTGELF
TRBV20-1	.	TRBJ2-6	15	SARDLAGVGGANVLT
TRBV5-1	.	TRBJ2-5	14	ASSLTGLILPGTQY
TRBV14	few	TRBJ2-2	18	ASSQAPWGLAGANTGELF
TRBV5-5	few	TRBJ2-6	17	ASSSHHGTGGSGANVLT
TRBV20-1	many	TRBJ2-3	11	SGNDLLGDTQY
TRBV2	many	TRBJ1-5	16	ASSEAVVQGYSNQPQH
TRBV3-1	many	TRBJ2-2	9	ASSRIGELF
TRBV12-3/TRBV12-4	many	TRBJ2-7	12	ASSFGQGVSEQY
TRBV7-2	many	TRBJ2-3	14	ASSRQGGASTDTQY
TRBV5-8	few	TRBJ2-2	13	ASSSPLQNTGELF
TRBV6-2/TRBV6-3	many	TRBJ2-5	10	ALRTDFETQY
TRBV10-3	few	TRBJ2-2	13	AISLAGSNTGELF
TRBV10-1	few	TRBJ1-3	12	ASHLITLGDTIY
TRBV7-9	many	TRBJ2-1	10	ASSSAANEQF
TRBV15	few	TRBJ2-7	15	ATSNRPRILGSYEQY
TRBV12-3/TRBV12-4	many	TRBJ2-1	18	ASSATPGREARSSYNEQF
TRBV20-1	many	TRBJ2-5	12	SASTPRGPETQY
TRBV27	many	TRBJ1-1	13	ASSYYYRGNAEAF
TRBV20-1	.	TRBJ1-5	10	SASTGNQPQH
TRBV13	.	TRBJ2-1	11	ASSLDLEHEQF
TRBV7-2	many	TRBJ2-5	12	ASSLEAGAETQY
TRBV25-1	.	TRBJ1-4	10	ASGEPNEKLF
TRBV30	.	TRBJ1-1	12	AWKVWREDAEAF
TRBV15	few	TRBJ2-7	14	ATSRGPLAEGHEQY
TRBV11-2	many	TRBJ2-3	15	ASSSDRRRPVRDTQY
TRBV30	.	TRBJ1-6	12	AWSGRFYNSPLH
TRBV12-3/TRBV12-4	many	TRBJ1-2	13	ASSLALSDSYGYT
TRBV11-2	many	TRBJ1-1	13	ASSPRGRMNTEAF
TRBV12-3/TRBV12-4	many	TRBJ2-7	12	ASSWGLAAYEQY
TRBV30	many	TRBJ2-7	10	AWKTGNGEQY
TRBV6-5	few	TRBJ2-5	12	ASSCSTLKETQY
TRBV7-6	.	TRBJ2-1	12	ASSLGPSINEQF
TRBV6-1	.	TRBJ2-7	9	ASSDTCEQY
TRBV28	many	TRBJ2-7	15	ASSLDLAAIAYYEQY
TRBV30	.	TRBJ1-3	12	AWIHGTSGNTIY
TRBV7-9	many	TRBJ1-1	13	ASSLVGRLNTEAF
TRBV6-1	many	TRBJ2-7	12	ASSRDRLSYEQY
TRBV10-3	.	TRBJ1-4	12	ATQTGRSNEKLF
TRBV30	many	TRBJ2-7	9	AWSRGYEQY
TRBV20-1	many	TRBJ2-7	12	SAYGQGRSYEQY
TRBV12-3/TRBV12-4	many	TRBJ1-1	11	ASSARIQGEAF
TRBV20-1	many	TRBJ2-1	12	SAKRAGGPVEQF
TRBV20-1	many	TRBJ2-7	11	SATRDRIYEQY